This T cell receptor beta chain was recorded in a study of CD8+CD57+ T cells in acquired aplastic anemia. Concerning this clonotype itself: What it binds is not known.

TCR beta VDJ and CDR3 were profiled, and genomic DNA was the template. Via MiXCR, TCRdb re-called the reads, giving one row per CDR3 protein. The table has more than 150,000 distinct CDR3 sequences, 45% to 60% seen once. The CDR3 extends over 17 amino acids. The J segment lost 8 bases and the V segment lost 2 bases, leaving 12 bases of the junction unmatched. The germline V gene encodes CDR1 KGHDR and CDR2 SFDVKD. Before being chosen for sequencing, patients had shown CD8+CD57+ cell expansion by flow cytometry. Patients, without exception, had severe acquired aplastic anemia. Patient blood was sampled before any therapy had been received. Broader study findings: Patients and controls shared twenty-nine CD8+ CDR3 sequences.

The chain employs TRBV24-1 and TRBJ2-1, with 9 nucleotides matching TRBD2. Sample: sorted CD4+, CD8+, or CD8+CD57+ T cells (not recorded which) from PBMCs. This clonotype was sampled from a human donor with aplastic anemia. The CDR3 reads CATSDSVTSGTFDEQFF. CDR3 in DNA: TGTGCCACCAGTGATTCGGTGACTAGCGGAACATTCGATGAGCAGTTCTTC.